This is a list of T cell receptor beta chains from one sample in a study of regulatory T cells in long-lasting Graves disease. TCRdb recomputed calls from the multiplex PCR reads with MiXCR, one row per CDR3 protein. The repertoire holds about 360,000 distinct CDR3 sequences, with about 16% as singletons. Separately, the same data were catalogued under a study of T cells in Graves' hyperthyroidism and ophthalmopathy.

The starting material was peripheral blood mononuclear cells (PBMCs), obtained at new diagnosis, from a patient treated with antithyroid drugs. These receptors were obtained from a woman younger than 30 with Graves disease. Both conserved end residues are part of each CDR3. The D gene is left open where the match is weak. Not all rows give a size; the values are once, few, many and, for expanded clones, a class.

D,J,size,V,DNA,CDR3
-,TRBJ2-1,-,TRBV4-2,TGTGCCAGCAGCCAAGGGGGAAGAACCGATTACTACAATGGGCAGTTCTTC,CASSQGGRTDYYNGQFF
-,TRBJ2-5,few,TRBV20-1,TGCAGTGAGGGCTTTCAAGAGACCCAGTACTTC,CSEGFQETQYF
-,TRBJ1-1,many,TRBV28,TGTGCCAGCATCATTGCGACGGGAGAAGCTTTCTTT,CASIIATGEAFF
-,TRBJ1-4,-,TRBV4-1,TGCGCCAGCAGCCAAGGGACAGAGGTTACTGAAAAACTGTTTTTT,CASSQGTEVTEKLFF
-,TRBJ1-2,many,TRBV6-1,TGTGCCAGCAGTGAAGGAGGGGGGACTGACTATGGCTACACCTTC,CASSEGGGTDYGYTF
TRBD1,TRBJ1-6,many,TRBV30,TGTGCCTGGAGTGACAGGGGACCCTATAATTCACCCCTCCACTTT,CAWSDRGPYNSPLHF
TRBD1,TRBJ1-4,many,TRBV12-3/TRBV12-4,TGTGCCAGCAGGAGAGGACAGGGATATGAAAAACTGTTTTTT,CASRRGQGYEKLFF
-,TRBJ2-3,many,TRBV9,TGTGCCAGCAGCGTTCAGGACGGGATGGAGGATACGCAGTATTTT,CASSVQDGMEDTQYF
-,TRBJ2-1,few,TRBV6-1,TGTGCCAGCAGCTTCGCCGGGGAGGCTAATGAGCAGTTCTTC,CASSFAGEANEQFF
TRBD2,TRBJ2-7,many,TRBV28,TGTGCCAGCAGTTTGGGAGGGAGGAGTAGCGAGCAGTACTTC,CASSLGGRSSEQYF
-,TRBJ1-5,-,TRBV19,TGTGCCAGTATGAGAGGGGGAAGCAATCAGCCCCAGCATTTT,CASMRGGSNQPQHF
-,TRBJ2-5,many,TRBV14,TGTGCCAGCAGCCAAGATCCCCACAGGGCCCAGTACTTC,CASSQDPHRAQYF
-,TRBJ2-3,-,TRBV4-2,TGTGCCAGCAGCCGACTAACGACGGGCACAGATACGCAGTATTTT,CASSRLTTGTDTQYF
-,TRBJ1-6,few,TRBV6-2/TRBV6-3,TGTGCCAGCAGTTACCCCAGGGAACCCCTCCACTTT,CASSYPREPLHF
-,TRBJ2-3,-,TRBV28,TGTGCCAGCTGTTTGTTGGAGGATTGGGCAGATACGCAGTATTTT,CASCLLEDWADTQYF
-,TRBJ1-4,-,TRBV10-3,TGTGCCATCAGTGAGTCCGGGCTGCAGAATGAAAAACTGTTTTTT,CAISESGLQNEKLFF
TRBD2,TRBJ2-5,many,TRBV14,TGTGCCAGCAGCCAAGAGATAGCGGGGGAGCAAGAGACCCAGTACTTC,CASSQEIAGEQETQYF
TRBD2,TRBJ2-3,few,TRBV20-1,TGCAGTGCTAGAGCGTGGACTAGCGGGGGGCCCACAGATACGCAGTATTTT,CSARAWTSGGPTDTQYF
TRBD1,TRBJ1-4,many,TRBV2,TGTGCCAGCAGTGCTGACTTTCCCGGGACAGGAGCCGCCTCAAATGAAAAACTGTTTTTT,CASSADFPGTGAASNEKLFF
TRBD1,TRBJ2-7,many,TRBV6-2/TRBV6-3,TGTGCCAGCAGTCCACCAGCGACAGGGCCCTACGAGCAGTACTTC,CASSPPATGPYEQYF
-,TRBJ1-2,-,TRBV6-2/TRBV6-3,TGTGCCAGCAGTTACCGGTTCGACACAACTAACTATGGCTACACCTTC,CASSYRFDTTNYGYTF
-,TRBJ2-5,-,TRBV7-2,TGTGCCAGCAGCGCTCGGACAGGGACTATAGAGACCCAGTACTTC,CASSARTGTIETQYF
-,TRBJ2-5,many,TRBV3-1,TGTGCCAGCAGGTCCGGAGGGGGTTTTGAGACCCAGTACTTC,CASRSGGGFETQYF
-,TRBJ2-5,many,TRBV6-2/TRBV6-3,TGTGCCAGCGATCGACGACGGCAAATGGGAGAGACCCAGTACTTC,CASDRRRQMGETQYF
-,TRBJ1-3,-,TRBV30,TGTGCCTGGAGTGGGACTCACTCTGGAAACACCATATATTTT,CAWSGTHSGNTIYF
TRBD1,TRBJ2-4,-,TRBV11-2,TGTGCCAGCAGCTTCATTCAGGGGGAGTGGAACATTCAGTACTTC,CASSFIQGEWNIQYF
-,TRBJ1-4,many,TRBV12-3/TRBV12-4,TGTGCCAGCAGCAGACAATGGGGCGGAAAACTGTTTTTT,CASSRQWGGKLFF
TRBD1,TRBJ2-6,-,TRBV6-1,TGTGCCAGCAAGGGACAGTCGGGTGGGGCCAACGTCCTGACTTTC,CASKGQSGGANVLTF
-,TRBJ2-2,few,TRBV10-1,TGCGCCAGCAGTGAGCCAGGGGACGGTGGCACCGGGGAGCTGTTTTTT,CASSEPGDGGTGELFF
TRBD2,TRBJ2-3,-,TRBV6-2/TRBV6-3,TGTGCCAGCGGTGGAGGACTAGCGGGGTCAGCAGATACGCAGTATTTT,CASGGGLAGSADTQYF
-,TRBJ2-3,many,TRBV28,TGTGCCAGCAGTTTAGCCGAGGGGAGCACAGATACGCAGTATTTT,CASSLAEGSTDTQYF
-,TRBJ2-2,many,TRBV7-2,TGTGCCAGCAGCCCGGATTACTACACCGGGGAGCTGTTTTTT,CASSPDYYTGELFF
-,TRBJ2-1,many,TRBV29-1,TGCAGCGTTGCGGGGCTCCTGGAACACAATGAGCAGTTCTTC,CSVAGLLEHNEQFF
TRBD2,TRBJ2-3,few,TRBV20-1,TGCAGTGCTAGAGCGCGACTAGCGGGCACAGATACGCAGTATTTT,CSARARLAGTDTQYF
-,TRBJ1-1,-,TRBV10-3,TGTGCCCTGCGGACGGAGGGCACTGAAGCTTTCTTT,CALRTEGTEAFF
-,TRBJ2-1,many,TRBV7-8,TGTGCCAGCAGCCTCCGGAATAGGGGTTTCTATGAGCAGTTCTTC,CASSLRNRGFYEQFF
-,TRBJ2-1,few,TRBV7-9,TGTGCCAGCAGCTTACCCGCGGGGAGAAGCTCCTACAATGAGCAGTTCTTC,CASSLPAGRSSYNEQFF
TRBD1,TRBJ2-7,many,TRBV12-3/TRBV12-4,TGTGCCAGCAGTTGGGGACAGTCCTACGAGCAGTACTTC,CASSWGQSYEQYF
TRBD2,TRBJ2-7,many,TRBV5-1,TGCGCCAGCAGCTCGGTTCAAGGGCTAGCGGGGGAGCAGTACTTC,CASSSVQGLAGEQYF
-,TRBJ1-3,-,TRBV10-2,TGCGCCAGCAGTGCGACCACCGGATTGATTGGAAACACCATATATTTT,CASSATTGLIGNTIYF
-,TRBJ2-2,-,TRBV9,TGTGCCAGCAAAAGCGGGACCGGGGAGCTGTTTTTT,CASKSGTGELFF
-,TRBJ1-5,few,TRBV9,TGTGCCAGCAGCGTAAATGGGTATCAGCCCCAGCATTTT,CASSVNGYQPQHF
-,TRBJ1-5,-,TRBV14,TGTGCCAGCAGCCAAGGGGTAAAAGGTAAAAGCAATCAGCCCCAGCATTTT,CASSQGVKGKSNQPQHF
-,TRBJ2-7,few,TRBV7-2,TGTGCCAGCAGCTTAGTAGCGAATTCCTACGAGCAGTACTTC,CASSLVANSYEQYF
-,TRBJ1-2,few,TRBV6-1,TGTGCCAGCAGTAGACAGACAGAGGACTATGGCTACACCTTC,CASSRQTEDYGYTF
TRBD1,TRBJ2-7,once,TRBV6-1,TGTGCCAGCAGCACTACTCTTGGGACAGGGGTCCACGAGCAGTACTTC,CASSTTLGTGVHEQYF
-,TRBJ2-1,many,TRBV20-1,TGCAGTGCTAGAGATCTAGGGGGGAGAAGCTACAATGAGCAGTTCTTC,CSARDLGGRSYNEQFF
-,TRBJ1-1,-,TRBV6-1,TGTGCCAGCAGTGACCCGACCCTTCACGGCGCTGAAGCTTTCTTT,CASSDPTLHGAEAFF
TRBD1,TRBJ1-2,few,TRBV19,TGTGCCAGTAGTGTCCGGGACAGAGCTAACTATGGCTACACCTTC,CASSVRDRANYGYTF
TRBD1,TRBJ1-6,-,TRBV20-1,TGCAGTGCTAGAGTGGTGGAGACTTCCGGGACAGAAAATTCACCCCTCCACTTT,CSARVVETSGTENSPLHF
-,TRBJ1-3,-,TRBV9,TGTGCCAGCAGCGCAGAATTGGGGGGAAACACCATATATTTT,CASSAELGGNTIYF
TRBD2,TRBJ2-1,many,TRBV20-1,TGCAGTGTGGGCGGGGGGACCCACAATGAGCAGTTCTTC,CSVGGGTHNEQFF
-,TRBJ2-7,-,TRBV6-5,TGTGCCAGCAGTTACAGGGTCTCCTACGAGCAGTACTTC,CASSYRVSYEQYF
-,TRBJ1-1,many,TRBV5-5,TGTGCCAGCAGCTTGGGGCATCTGAACACTGAAGCTTTCTTT,CASSLGHLNTEAFF
-,TRBJ1-5,-,TRBV9,TGTGCCAGCAGCGTAGAGGGAGAAGATGATCAGCCCCAGCATTTT,CASSVEGEDDQPQHF
-,TRBJ2-3,-,TRBV10-1,TGCGCCAGCAGTGAGTCGACTGCTAGGCGAGATACGCAGTATTTT,CASSESTARRDTQYF